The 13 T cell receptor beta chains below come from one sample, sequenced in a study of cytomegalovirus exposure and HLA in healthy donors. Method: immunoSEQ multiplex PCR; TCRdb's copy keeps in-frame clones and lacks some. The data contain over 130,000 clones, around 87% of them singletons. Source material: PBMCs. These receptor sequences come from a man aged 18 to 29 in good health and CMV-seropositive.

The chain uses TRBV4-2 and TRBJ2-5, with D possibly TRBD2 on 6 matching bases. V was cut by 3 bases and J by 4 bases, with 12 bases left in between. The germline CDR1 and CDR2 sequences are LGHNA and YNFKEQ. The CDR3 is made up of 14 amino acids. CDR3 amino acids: CASSQDGGSETQYF. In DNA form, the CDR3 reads TGTGCCAGCAGCCAGGATGGGGGGTCAGAGACCCAGTACTTC.

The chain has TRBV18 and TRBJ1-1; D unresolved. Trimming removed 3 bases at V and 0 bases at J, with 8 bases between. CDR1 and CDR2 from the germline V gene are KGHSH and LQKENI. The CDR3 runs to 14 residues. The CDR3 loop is CASSPLRLNTEAFF. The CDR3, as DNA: TGTGCCAGCTCACCGCTTCGGTTGAACACTGAAGCTTTCTTT.

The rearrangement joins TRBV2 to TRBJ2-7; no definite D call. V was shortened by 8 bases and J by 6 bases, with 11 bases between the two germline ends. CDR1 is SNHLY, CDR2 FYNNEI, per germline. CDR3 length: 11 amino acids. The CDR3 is CASGGLTEQYF. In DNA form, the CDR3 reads TGTGCCAGCGGCGGCCTCACCGAGCAGTACTTC.

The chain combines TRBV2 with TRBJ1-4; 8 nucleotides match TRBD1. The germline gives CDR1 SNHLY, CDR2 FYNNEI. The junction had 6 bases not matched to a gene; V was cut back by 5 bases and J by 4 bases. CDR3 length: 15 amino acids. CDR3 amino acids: CASSRGQVDNEKLFF. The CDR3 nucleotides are TGTGCCAGCAGTCGGGGACAGGTTGATAATGAAAAACTGTTTTTT. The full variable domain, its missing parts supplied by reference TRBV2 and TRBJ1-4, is EPEVTQTPSHQVTQMGQEVILRCVPISNHLYFYWYRQILGQKVEFLVSFYNNEISEKSEIFDDQFSVERPDGSNFTLKIRSTKLEDSAMYFCASSRGQVDNEKLFFGSGTQLSVL.

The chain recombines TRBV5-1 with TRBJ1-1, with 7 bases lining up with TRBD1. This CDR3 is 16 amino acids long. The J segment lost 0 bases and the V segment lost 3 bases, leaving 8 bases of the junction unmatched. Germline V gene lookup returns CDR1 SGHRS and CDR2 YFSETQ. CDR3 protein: CASSWGTEQMNTEAFF. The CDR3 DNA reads TGCGCCAGCAGCTGGGGGACAGAGCAGATGAACACTGAAGCTTTCTTT.

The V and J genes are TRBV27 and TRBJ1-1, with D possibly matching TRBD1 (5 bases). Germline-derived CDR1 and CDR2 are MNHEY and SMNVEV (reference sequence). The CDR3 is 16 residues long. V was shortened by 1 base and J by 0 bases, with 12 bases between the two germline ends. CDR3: CASSLFQGSMNTEAFF. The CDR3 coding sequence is TGTGCCAGCAGTTTATTTCAGGGCTCCATGAACACTGAAGCTTTCTTT.

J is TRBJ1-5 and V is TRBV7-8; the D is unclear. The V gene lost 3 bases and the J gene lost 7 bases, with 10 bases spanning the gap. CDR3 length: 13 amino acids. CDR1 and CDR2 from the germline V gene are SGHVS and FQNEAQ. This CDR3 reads CASSFNREQPQHF. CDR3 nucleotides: TGTGCCAGCAGCTTTAACCGGGAGCAGCCCCAGCATTTT.

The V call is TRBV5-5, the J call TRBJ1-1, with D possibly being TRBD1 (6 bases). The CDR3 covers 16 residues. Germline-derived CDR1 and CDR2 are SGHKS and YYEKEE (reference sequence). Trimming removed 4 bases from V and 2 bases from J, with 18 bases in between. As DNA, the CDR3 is TGTGCCAGCAGCGTGTACCCGGGACACTCTAACACTGAAGCTTTCTTT. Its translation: CASSVYPGHSNTEAFF.

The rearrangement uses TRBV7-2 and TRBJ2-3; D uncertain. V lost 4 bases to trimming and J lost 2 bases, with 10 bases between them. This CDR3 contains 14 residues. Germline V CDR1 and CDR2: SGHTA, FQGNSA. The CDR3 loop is CASSSQTSTDTQYF. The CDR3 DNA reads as TGTGCCAGCAGCTCCCAGACTTCCACAGATACGCAGTATTTT.

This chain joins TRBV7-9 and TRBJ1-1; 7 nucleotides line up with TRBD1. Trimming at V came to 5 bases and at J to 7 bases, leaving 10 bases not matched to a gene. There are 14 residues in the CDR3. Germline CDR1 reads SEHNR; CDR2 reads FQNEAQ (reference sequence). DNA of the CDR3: TGTGCCAGCAGCAAACAGGGGATCCCCCTTGAAGCTTTCTTT. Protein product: CASSKQGIPLEAFF.

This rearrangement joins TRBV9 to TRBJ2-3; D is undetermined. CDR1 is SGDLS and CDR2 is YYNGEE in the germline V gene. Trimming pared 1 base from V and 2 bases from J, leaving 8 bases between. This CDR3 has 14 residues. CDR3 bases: TGTGCCAGCAGCGTATCGCAGATCACAGATACGCAGTATTTT. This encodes CASSVSQITDTQYF.

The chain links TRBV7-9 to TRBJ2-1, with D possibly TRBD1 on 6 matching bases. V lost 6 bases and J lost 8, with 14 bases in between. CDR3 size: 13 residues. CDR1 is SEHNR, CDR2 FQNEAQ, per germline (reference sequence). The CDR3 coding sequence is TGTGCCAGCAGACAGGGAATGAACGATGAGCAGTTCTTC. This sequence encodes CASRQGMNDEQFF.

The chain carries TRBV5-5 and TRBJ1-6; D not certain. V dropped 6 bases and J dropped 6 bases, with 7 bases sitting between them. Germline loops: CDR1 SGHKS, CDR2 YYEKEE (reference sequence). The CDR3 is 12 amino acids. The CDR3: CASNGLNSPLHF. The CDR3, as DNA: TGTGCCAGCAACGGACTTAATTCACCCCTCCACTTT.